This entry lists 31 T cell receptor beta chains sequenced from one sample in a study of tumor and adjacent non-tumor tissue in lung cancer. TCRbeta libraries were built with three rounds of nested PCR, modified from ARM-PCR. TCRdb reanalysed the multiplex PCR reads using MiXCR and keeps one entry per CDR3 protein. Of some 120,000 distinct CDR3 sequences in the sample, 55% to 75% were seen once. RNA was extracted from bulk tissue without any cell sorting. Source material: lung tumor tissue. These receptors were taken from a man aged 30 to 39 with non-small cell lung cancer.

The sample holds many counts of this clonotype. V and J are TRBV20-1 and TRBJ2-3; 14 nucleotides line up with TRBD2. From germline, CDR1 is DFQATT and CDR2 SNEGSKA (reference sequence). This CDR3 comprises 16 residues. The ends lost 6 bases at V and 0 bases at J; junction bases unmatched: 5. CDR3 bases: TGCAGTGCAAGGACTAGCGGGAGGCGTAGCACAGATACGCAGTATTTT. Protein: CSARTSGRRSTDTQYF.

This clonotype is categorized as medium-sized (0.01 to 0.1%). This chain joins TRBV6-5 and TRBJ2-1; 10 bases map to TRBD2. The CDR3 runs 15 residues. The trim removed 6 bases at V and 1 base at J, leaving 3 bases unmatched. Germline V gene data show CDR1 as MNHEY and CDR2 as SVGAGI. The CDR3 DNA reads TGTGCCAGCAGCCGAGCGGGGGGGTCCTACAATGAGCAGTTCTTC. This encodes CASSRAGGSYNEQFF.

Comments on this clonotype: Possible read error: a much larger clone is one base away. The chain joins TRBV20-1 to TRBJ2-7, with no clear D. This CDR3 contains 11 residues. Germline V gene lookup returns CDR1 DFQATT and CDR2 SNEGSKA (reference sequence). The CDR3 spells CSARWVGEHYF. CDR3 in DNA: TGCAGTGCTAGATGGGTTGGCGAGCATTACTTC.

This chain connects TRBV12-3 or TRBV12-4 to TRBJ1-6; 9 bases are shared with TRBD1. The CDR3 consists of 14 residues. The trim removed 3 bases at V and 11 bases at J, leaving 5 bases unmatched. The CDR3 is CASSLQQGATPLHF. The DNA for the CDR3 is TGTGCCAGCAGTTTGCAACAGGGGGCCACACCCCTCCACTTT.

This clonotype was recorded a few times. Mismatch with germline at one junction end may stem from a read error. V usage is TRBV11-1 and J usage is TRBJ2-1; D gene unclear. The CDR3 has 12 residues. The germline gives CDR1 SGHAT, CDR2 FQDESV (reference sequence). CDR3 sequence (DNA): TGTGCCAGCAGAGGACCGACAACTGAGCAATTCTTC. It codes for CASRGPTTEQFF.

Of note for this clonotype: One junction end does not reproduce the germline sequence, and a read error may be involved. This sequence joins TRBV11-2 and TRBJ2-7, with 7 bases that match TRBD1. The CDR3 contains 13 residues. Germline loops: CDR1 SGHAT, CDR2 FQNNGV. The CDR3 reads CTSSFTGAEEQYF. The CDR3 bases are TGTACCAGCAGTTTCACAGGGGCCGAGGAGCAGTACTTC.

Comments on this clonotype: Given the absence of the conserved phenylalanine or tryptophan at the CDR3 end, a read error is likely. The chain links TRBV11-2 to TRBJ2-7; weak D call: TRBD1 (6 bases). Germline V CDR1 and CDR2: SGHAT, FQNNGV. CDR3 length: 12 residues. V was clipped by 8 bases and J by 5 bases, with 13 bases between them. The CDR3 nucleotides are TGTGCCAGCGGCAGGGGAACGGACGAGCAGTACCTC. This translates into CASGRGTDEQYL.

There are a few counts of this clonotype. The chain employs TRBV24-1 and TRBJ2-1; the match to TRBD2 covers 14 bases. Unmatched junction bases numbered 7, after V lost 7 bases and J lost 6 bases. The CDR3 is made up of 16 amino acids. The V gene's germline CDR1 is KGHDR and CDR2 SFDVKD. The CDR3 spells CATRNTGTSGSNEQFF. CDR3 DNA sequence: TGTGCCACCAGGAATACCGGGACTAGCGGGAGCAATGAGCAGTTCTTC.

Regarding this clonotype: A much larger clone sits a single nucleotide away, making a read error possible. V and J are TRBV29-1 and TRBJ2-5; D might be TRBD1 or TRBD2, each matching 6 bases. Per the germline V gene, CDR1 is SQVTM and CDR2 is ANQGSEA. The CDR3 sequence is 15 residues long. V was clipped by 0 bases and J by 6 bases, with 17 bases between them. CDR3 nucleotides: TGCAGCGTTGAAGATAGGGGGGAGGAGGAACAGACCCAGTACTTC. Translated: CSVEDRGEEEQTQYF.

As regards this clonotype: Given a much more abundant clone one base away, this may be a read error. The chain combines TRBV29-1 with TRBJ2-1; 7 bases line up with TRBD2. CDR1 is SQVTM, CDR2 ANQGSEA, per germline. CDR3 size: 14 residues. The ends lost 0 bases at V and 3 bases at J; junction bases unmatched: 2. The CDR3 region is CSVEDLADYNEQFF. CDR3 nucleotide sequence: TGCAGCGTTGAAGATCTAGCGGACTACAATGAGCAGTTCTTC.

Points on this clonotype: One junction end disagrees with the germline gene, perhaps due to a read error. The gene calls are TRBV29-1 and TRBJ1-1, with D maybe TRBD1 (6 bases). Germline V gene data show CDR1 as SQVTM and CDR2 as ANQGSEA. The CDR3 has 14 residues. The CDR3 nucleotides are TGTAGCGTTGAAAGGGGGACACGGAACACTGAAGCTTTCTTT. This gives the protein CSVERGTRNTEAFF.

In this sample, this clonotype turned up once. Mismatch with germline at one junction end may stem from a read error. The chain joins TRBV4-2 to TRBJ2-1, with TRBD2 matching 7 bases. Germline V CDR1 and CDR2: LGHNA, YNFKEQ. The length of the CDR3 is 15 residues. The CDR3 is CASSITSREENGQFF. The DNA for the CDR3 is TGTGCCAGCAGTATAACTAGCCGGGAGGAGAATGGGCAGTTCTTC.

Comments on this clonotype: One end of the junction is discordant with germline, which a read error may explain. V usage is TRBV14 and J usage is TRBJ1-2; the D gene is possibly TRBD1 (5 bases). The length of the CDR3 is 15 residues. Germline CDR1 and CDR2: SGHDN and FVKESK. The CDR3 protein is CASNQQERLPYGYTF. CDR3 coding DNA: TGTGCCAGCAACCAACAGGAGAGGCTACCCTATGGCTACACCTTC. Filled out from reference TRBV14 and TRBJ1-2, the complete variable domain reads EAGVTQFPSHSVIEKGQTVTLRCDPISGHDNLYWYRRVMGKEIKFLLHFVKESKQDESGMPNNRFLAERTGGTYSTLKVQPAELEDSGVYFCASNQQERLPYGYTFGSGTRLTVV.

The CDR3 spells CSAIQSLGKETQYF. The CDR3 coding sequence is TGCAGTGCTATACAGAGTCTGGGAAAAGAGACCCAGTACTTC. The chain links TRBV20-1 to TRBJ2-5; the D is unclear. Between the trimmed V and J ends, which lost 4 bases and 3 bases, there was a span of 15 bases. The CDR3 totals 14 residues. Germline-derived CDR1 and CDR2 are DFQATT and SNEGSKA (reference sequence).

With regard to this clonotype: The conserved final phenylalanine or tryptophan is absent from the CDR3, which likely points to a read error. The CDR3 sequence: CVSSLATGQGDQPQHS. The DNA of the CDR3 is TGTGTCAGCAGCTTAGCCACAGGACAGGGGGATCAGCCCCAGCATTCT. The chain has TRBV11-2 and TRBJ1-5; 10 positions match TRBD1. The germline V gene has CDR1 SGHAT and CDR2 FQNNGV. This CDR3 is built from 16 residues.

A word on this clonotype: A much bigger clone sits one base away, suggesting this may be a read error. The rearrangement links TRBV20-1 to TRBJ2-5; no firm D call. Between the trimmed V and J ends, which lost 1 base and 3 bases, there was a span of 9 bases. CDR1 DFQATT and CDR2 SNEGSKA come from the germline V gene (reference sequence). This CDR3 contains 13 residues. The CDR3 here is CSARGVVEETQYF. CDR3 bases: TGCAGTGCTAGAGGGGTAGTTGAAGAGACCCAGTACTTC.

About this clonotype itself: One junction end does not reproduce the germline sequence, and a read error may be involved. The chain carries TRBV7-9 and TRBJ2-4; D perhaps matches TRBD2 (6 bases). The CDR3 length is 16 residues. Germline CDR1 is SEHNR and CDR2 is FQNEAQ (reference sequence). The CDR3 coding sequence is TGTGGCAGCACCCCGACTAGTTCTTTGAGCAAAAACATTCAGTACTTC. Encoded protein: CGSTPTSSLSKNIQYF.

The J gene is TRBJ2-7, the V gene TRBV18, with TRBD1 as a possible D gene (6 bases). The CDR3 has 15 amino acids. The germline V gene has CDR1 KGHSH and CDR2 LQKENI. Deletions cut 6 bases from V and 7 bases from J, with 22 bases between. For the CDR3, the DNA is TGTGCCAGCTCCCTGTCATCAGGGGCGGCGGATGAGCAGTACTTC. Residues: CASSLSSGAADEQYF.

About this clonotype itself: The missing conserved phenylalanine or tryptophan at the end of this CDR3 makes a read error likely. The chain links TRBV6-5 to TRBJ1-1; D is unclear. Per germline, CDR1 MNHEY and CDR2 SVGAGI. The CDR3 has 13 amino acids. In DNA, the CDR3 is TGTGCCAGCAGCTACTGTGAGAACACTGAAGCTTTCATT. Encoded protein: CASSYCENTEAFI.

This clonotype was picked up a small number of times. V usage is TRBV7-8 and J usage is TRBJ1-1; TRBD1 might be the D (6 bases). V dropped 5 bases and J dropped 4 bases, with 11 bases sitting between them. Germline lookup yields CDR1 SGHVS and CDR2 FQNEAQ. The CDR3 has 13 amino acids. For the CDR3, the DNA is TGTGCCAGCAGCGCACAGGGTAGCACTGAAGCTTTCTTT. Amino acid sequence: CASSAQGSTEAFF.

This clonotype has a count of ten or more. This sequence joins TRBV6-5 and TRBJ2-1; D is perhaps TRBD2 (5 bases). The CDR3 contains 15 residues. The V gene lost 0 bases and the J gene lost 0 bases, with 6 bases spanning the gap. Germline V gene lookup returns CDR1 MNHEY and CDR2 SVGAGI. This chain's CDR3 is CASSYSGSSYNEQFF. The DNA of the CDR3 is TGTGCCAGCAGTTACTCGGGGAGCTCCTACAATGAGCAGTTCTTC.

With respect to this clonotype: Since a much larger clone is just one base distant, this may be a read error. V and J are TRBV20-1 and TRBJ1-1; D is possibly TRBD1 (5 bases). In germline, CDR1 is DFQATT, CDR2 SNEGSKA (reference sequence). The CDR3 runs to 14 residues. The CDR3 coding sequence is TGCAGTTCTAGAGTCCCTCAGGGAGGGACTGAAGCTTTCTTT. Its translation: CSSRVPQGGTEAFF.

This clonotype appeared once. At one of its ends the junction is not consistent with the germline gene, which may arise from a read error. The genes are TRBV11-2 and TRBJ2-7, with D perhaps TRBD1 or TRBD2 (5 bases each). The CDR3 spans 15 residues. The germline V gene encodes CDR1 SGHAT and CDR2 FQNNGV. The CDR3 DNA reads as TGTCCCAGCAGCTTTAGGGGAGCGTACTCCTACGAGCAGTACTTC. Its protein is CPSSFRGAYSYEQYF.

The sample holds a few counts of this clonotype. Just one base apart from a much larger clone, this may be a read error. The chain joins TRBV12-3 or TRBV12-4 to TRBJ2-7; TRBD1 or TRBD2 may be the D gene (5 bases each). This CDR3 region has 13 residues. The germline V and J ends were trimmed by 8 bases and 7 bases, with 18 bases remaining between them. This CDR3 reads CASCSEGPGEQYF. Here the CDR3 DNA reads TGTGCCAGCTGTTCAGAGGGACCGGGGGAGCAGTACTTC.

The CDR3 sequence is CAKGGSGNQPQHF. CDR3 bases: TGTGCCAAGGGGGGGTCAGGAAATCAGCCCCAGCATTTT. The chain employs TRBV21-1 and TRBJ1-5; TRBD1, as called in the table, went unchecked against the DNA. TRBV21-1 is assigned pseudogene status. This CDR3 has 13 amino acids.

Worth noting for this clonotype: This could be a read error, since a much larger clone is one nucleotide away. The chain links TRBV20-1 to TRBJ2-5; D uncertain. The length of the CDR3 is 12 residues. Germline CDR1 is DFQATT and CDR2 is SNEGSKA (reference sequence). Trimming cost V 3 bases and J 5 bases, with 10 bases left between them. The CDR3 here is CSASVVWETQYF. The CDR3 region has the DNA TGCAGTGCTAGTGTAGTTTGGGAGACCCAGTACTTC.

This clonotype came up many times. The chain has TRBV6-6 and TRBJ2-7, with a tentative D call TRBD2 (5 bases). The germline CDR1 and CDR2 sequences are MNHNY and SVGAGI (reference sequence). The CDR3 is made up of 17 amino acids. Trimming removed 0 bases at V and 7 bases at J, with 22 bases between. For the CDR3, the DNA is TGTGCCAGCAGTTACTCGAGCGGCTCCCTGAGATTTGAGGAGCAGTACTTC. It translates to CASSYSSGSLRFEEQYF.

Comments on this clonotype: At one of its ends the junction is not consistent with the germline gene, which may arise from a read error. The chain has TRBV12-3 or TRBV12-4 and TRBJ1-5; TRBD1 might be the D (6 bases). The CDR3 consists of 16 residues. The DNA of the CDR3 is TGTGTCAGCAGGGAGGGACATGGGGCCTCCAATCAGCCCCAGCATTTT. Protein product: CVSREGHGASNQPQHF.

Regarding this clonotype: This sequence may be a read error, since a much larger clone differs from it by one base. The rearrangement uses TRBV20-1 and TRBJ2-3; the D is unclear. From germline, CDR1 is DFQATT and CDR2 SNEGSKA (reference sequence). V was clipped by 6 bases and J by 0 bases, with 22 bases between them. CDR3 length: 17 residues. Here the CDR3 reads CSALTLQWVGSTDTQYF. CDR3 nucleotides: TGCAGTGCCCTGACTCTCCAATGGGTGGGGAGCACAGATACGCAGTATTTT.

As concerns this clonotype: One junction end disagrees with the germline gene, perhaps due to a read error. The chain combines TRBV20-1 with TRBJ2-3, with D possibly matching TRBD2 (5 bases). CDR3 size: 12 residues. CDR1 and CDR2 (germline): DFQATT, SNEGSKA (reference sequence). CDR3 DNA: TGCAATGCTAGAGATAGACTCGCGGGCCTGTATTTT. This codes for CNARDRLAGLYF.

Notes on this clonotype: It is likely a read error, because the conserved phenylalanine at the end of the CDR3 is missing. The chain combines TRBV10-3 with TRBJ2-1; TRBD2 matches at 9 bases. Germline V CDR1 and CDR2: ENHRY, SYGVKD. Germline trimming cut 4 bases from V and 3 bases from J; bases unmatched to any gene: 4. This CDR3 has 15 amino acids. The CDR3, as DNA: TGTGCCATCAGTGGCATAGCGGGGGACTACAATGAGCAGTTCCTC. Encoded protein: CAISGIAGDYNEQFL.